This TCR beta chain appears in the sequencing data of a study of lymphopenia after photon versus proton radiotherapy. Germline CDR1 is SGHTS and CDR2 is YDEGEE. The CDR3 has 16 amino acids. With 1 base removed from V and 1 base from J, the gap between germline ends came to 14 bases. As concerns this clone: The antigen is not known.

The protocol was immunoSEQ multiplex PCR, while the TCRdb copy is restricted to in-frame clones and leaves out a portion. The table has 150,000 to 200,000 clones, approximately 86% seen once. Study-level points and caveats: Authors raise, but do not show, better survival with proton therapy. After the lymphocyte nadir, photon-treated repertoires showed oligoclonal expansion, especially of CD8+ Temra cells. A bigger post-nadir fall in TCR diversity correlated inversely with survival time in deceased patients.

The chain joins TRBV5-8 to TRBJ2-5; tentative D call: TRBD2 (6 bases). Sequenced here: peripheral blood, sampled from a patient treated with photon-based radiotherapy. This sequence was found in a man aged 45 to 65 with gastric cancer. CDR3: CASSLWGGVAQETQYF. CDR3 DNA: TGTGCCAGCAGCTTGTGGGGCGGGGTAGCCCAAGAGACCCAGTACTTC.